This T cell receptor beta chain was captured by sequencing in a study of blood T cell repertoires in COVID-19. Some clones are missing from TCRdb's copy, which holds only in-frame ones; the method was immunoSEQ multiplex PCR. The table includes roughly 190,000 clones, approximately 86% detected once. This clonotype was sampled from a woman aged 40-49 years in a cohort exposed to, infected with or recovered from COVID-19 (not recorded which). The specimen was PBMCs or T cells enriched from blood (not recorded which).

The CDR3: CASSMAGGANGYTF. In DNA form, the CDR3 reads TGTGCCAGTAGTATGGCAGGGGGCGCGAACGGCTACACCTTC. The rearrangement uses TRBV19 and TRBJ1-2, with 8 bases aligning to TRBD1. Germline CDR1 reads LNHDA; CDR2 reads SQIVND (reference sequence). Unmatched junction bases numbered 8, after V lost 3 bases and J lost 8 bases. The CDR3 totals 14 residues.